The TCR beta chain under discussion was sequenced for a study of cytomegalovirus exposure and HLA in healthy donors (dated by TCRdb to 2015 to 2018). Background for the entire study: An earlier analysis of 587 of the donors reported 276 Gb of sequence data and 95 million to 140 million unique TCR beta sequences obtained from approximately 180 million T cells. The study profiled the T cell repertoires of under 850 subjects by immunosequencing and related them to cytomegalovirus serostatus. A separate validation cohort of more than 100 different subjects was used in addition to the 666-subject first cohort. To decide whether each TCR beta V gene segment behaved as functional or pseudogenic, an earlier analysis of some 580 of the donors relied on high-throughput TCR beta sequencing. In the later analysis, no new phenotypic data were used to find candidate immune exposures; instead, reliance was placed on TCR beta sequences and their occurrence across donors. Across under 500 genotyped donors of the cohort, an average of about 240,000 unique TCR beta nucleotide sequences per donor were sequenced, and roughly 20% of those sequences were non-productive. Donor age, sex, ethnicity and CMV serostatus were compiled alongside the repertoire data. The number of donors typed differed by locus, with roughly 620-630 for A, B, C, DRB1 and DQB1, around 500 for DQA1, about 610 for DPA1, and around 460 for DPB1. Every repertoire in the discovery cohort had been generated on one and the same sequencing platform. An early release that covered more than 550 HLA-typed donors contained approximately 300 gigabases of sequencing data and 65 million to 100 million unique TCR sequences. Of the roughly 410 genotyped donors, 75% to 85% were placed in the genetic ancestry cluster associated with self-reported Caucasian donors. To predict cytomegalovirus infection status, the study combined high-throughput TCR immunosequencing, statistical association of individual TCRs with disease status, and machine learning. Both class I and class II loci were covered by HLA typing, at four-digit resolution. A later genetic analysis used genome-wide SNP genotypes for about 65% of the 666 donors, treating that subset as a discovery cohort. A later analysis re-examined previously published TCR beta repertoires from several hundred donors and added high-resolution HLA genotyping to investigate patterns of TCR occurrence. A handful of DR-DQ haplotypes were handled as single units for association and clustering because linkage in the cohort was strong. The study aimed to test whether cataloging public T cell receptors could reveal signatures of past pathogen exposure.

Receptor amplification or capture employed the immunoSEQ multiplex PCR assay. For the multiplex PCR, a mixture combining 60 forward primers for TCR Vbeta segments and 13 reverse primers for TCR Jbeta segments was used. A multiplex PCR assay on genomic DNA amplified the CDR3 region of rearranged TCR beta genes. On the Illumina HiSeq System, the amplified TCR beta libraries were sequenced as 87-base-pair reads. The source study handled its data this way. In a later analysis, some 80 million unique TCR beta chains were counted across the 500 to 850 repertoires, and roughly 11 million of these chains were shared by at least two donors. A nearest-neighbor algorithm error-corrected the raw reads and collapsed the reads into unique sequences, merging closely related sequences to remove PCR and sequencing errors. To assign V, D and J gene segments, CDR3 sequences were aligned to IMGT reference sequences. For a sequence to be retained, at least a six-nucleotide match to both a V gene segment and a J gene segment was required. Rearrangements were classified as productive when the CDR3 lacked stop codons and remained in frame with V and J, and all other rearrangements were classified as non-productive. CDR3 was defined by IMGT convention, running from the second conserved V-encoded cysteine to the conserved J-encoded phenylalanine. In an earlier analysis of roughly 610 of the donors, sequences lacking an unambiguous match to a single V gene segment were excluded. In an earlier analysis of some 590 of the donors, a V segment was called functional when productive rearrangements were above 56.7%, and segregating when the standard deviation between donors exceeded 5%. A statistical classification framework was developed to diagnose cytomegalovirus status using the catalog of TCR beta chain sequences. A later analysis assigned V and J genes by comparing TCR nucleotide sequences with IMGT/GENE-DB human TR gene sequences. The TCRdist pipeline was used in a later analysis to assign CDR3 sequences and most-parsimonious VDJ recombination scenarios. A later analysis defined each TCR beta chain by its CDR3 amino acid sequence plus V-gene family, and excluded reads lacking a unique V-gene family. As a way to deal with suspected cross-contamination and a sequencing artifact, a later analysis dropped 450 to 700 nucleotide sequences that were highly shared and had low generation probability. In a later analysis, a clonal expansion index was calculated for each public chain from normalized within-repertoire ranks of inferred template counts. In a later analysis, generation probabilities were computed using a VDJ recombination model fitted to out-of-frame rearrangements, and the results were checked against IGoR. In a later analysis, TCR-TCR, TCR-HLA and TCR-CMV co-occurrence was scored with hypergeometric tests, and a repertoire-size bias correction was applied to TCR pairs. False discovery rates were estimated in a later analysis by permuting HLA or CMV assignments 20 times. In a later analysis, co-occurring TCRs were grouped using DBSCAN, with TCRdist sequence similarity added in when clustering inside HLA-allele-positive subsets. Repertoires with fewer than 30,000 or more than 120,000 public chains were left out of co-occurrence clustering, as were about 5 repertoires with anomalous nucleotide sharing. TCRdb retrieved this table from immuneACCESS and kept in-frame rearrangements only. Not all clones are present; in checked studies, unresolved V genes account for under half, and no reason is known for the remainder. Clone size and the V and J calls come from that table; the DNA yielded D and trimming. The table for this sample lists 140,000 to 150,000 clones; around four fifths of them were counted only once. Clones ranked in the top ten supply 3.4% of the sample.

The cohort was made up of approximately 670 healthy bone marrow donors. At the time of sampling, all cohort members were nominally healthy, though unrecorded immune exposures were likely present. The donor was CMV seronegative and belonged to the group of roughly 330 seronegative cohort members. A peripheral blood sample was provided by each donor, and peripheral blood mononuclear cells were used for TCR beta sequencing. Genomic DNA extraction from the blood cell samples was performed with the Qiagen DNeasy Blood Extraction Kit. On the study overall, not on this receptor specifically: The cohort was sequenced for TCR beta chains only, and without alpha or paired-chain data the features that could be detected were limited. Because HLA typing was unavailable for some donors at each locus, only the typed subset was used in association tests. A later genetic analysis reported fewer N-insertions in productive TCRs among donors in an Asian-associated ancestry cluster than the roughly 690-donor mean. Correlated functional status among segregating V segments might reflect linkage disequilibrium, but an unknown experimental factor could not be ruled out. Several of the top co-occurrence clusters appeared to be linked to parvovirus B19, influenza, CMV and Epstein-Barr virus, according to a later analysis. Compared with equally common non-associated chains, HLA-associated TCR beta chains in a later analysis were more clonally expanded and had lower generation probabilities. The study gave a list of about 170 TCR beta chains associated with cytomegalovirus. A group of highly shared sequence variants was considered likely to be a technical artifact of the sequencing pipeline. Across donors, most TCR sequences were observed very rarely, whereas some public TCRs were present in many individuals. Roughly uniform sequencing depth across donors was assumed in presence/absence analyses, although this assumption may not hold. In a later analysis, TCR association rates were found to vary across HLA loci, with the most associated TCRs seen for DRB1 alleles and the fewest for HLA-C alleles. Three of the identified cytomegalovirus-associated TCR beta chains were confirmed in vitro to be specific for cytomegalovirus antigens. At a false discovery rate of 0.05, a later analysis linked 16,951 TCR beta sequences to specific HLA alleles. An earlier analysis of approximately 590 of the donors showed that most TCR beta V segments appeared in productive rearrangements either about 87% or about 30% of the time, which broadly matched IMGT annotations. Because counts were too low, about 15 rarely observed V segments, including chromosome 9 orphons, were left out of the earlier analysis of 500 to 650 of the donors. An association between a missense DCLRE1C variant and V-gene and J-gene trimming of TCR beta chains was found in a later genetic analysis and replicated in an independent cohort. Cytomegalovirus status was reported to be diagnosed by the classifier with high specificity and sensitivity in both the original and validation cohorts. In a later analysis, most CMV-associated TCR beta chains were found to appear HLA-restricted, with HLA associations seemingly driven largely by CMV exposure. CMV serostatus was the only immune exposure information available for the cohort. Assigning TCR associations to individual alleles was difficult when HLA alleles, especially DR and DQ, strongly co-occurred. A further reported finding was that TCR beta sequences accurately predicted the HLA-A and HLA-B alleles for most subjects in the first cohort. According to the authors, the approach could potentially be generalized to other disease states and immunological phenotypes. Some IMGT-functional V segments, including TRBV6-2 and TRBV6-3, could not be distinguished by the 87-base-pair reads and were therefore excluded.

A word on this clone: Its antigen is currently not known. Base qualities are missing; no much larger clone stands one base away.

In the germline V gene, CDR1 corresponds to KGHSH and CDR2 to LQKENI. The CDR3 spans 16 residues, from the cysteine through the phenylalanine. CDR3 DNA only is kept here, 48 bases in frame from base 1. Germline trimming: 1 base from V, 0 bases from J; junction bases outside gene matches: 4. The specimen was PBMCs. The sequence joins TRBV18 to TRBJ2-5; the junction holds 8 bases that match TRBD1. This clonotype was sampled from a male donor in good health and CMV-seronegative. CDR3 region: CASSPLDRVYQETQYF. At the DNA level, the sequence is TGTGCCAGCTCACCACTGGACAGGGTGTACCAAGAGACCCAGTACTTC.